The next 29 T cell receptor beta chains were all read from a single sample in a study of blood T cell repertoires in COVID-19. Assay: immunoSEQ multiplex PCR; the TCRdb copy retains only in-frame clones and omits some. The data contain 9,500 to 12,000 clones, approximately 88% of them singletons. Sample: peripheral blood. Receptor source: a human donor in a cohort sampled during active COVID-19.

The chain joins TRBV12-3 or TRBV12-4 to TRBJ1-5; D is uncertain. The CDR3 has 13 residues. The V gene lost 3 bases and the J gene lost 1 base, with 4 bases spanning the gap. For the CDR3, the DNA is TGTGCCAGCAGTTTCGCGAGCAATCAGCCCCAGCATTTT. Amino acid sequence: CASSFASNQPQHF.

The rearrangement joins TRBV9 to TRBJ2-1, with TRBD2 matching over 13 bases. CDR1 and CDR2 (germline): SGDLS, YYNGEE. V trimming: 3 bases; J trimming: 9 bases; junction bases outside the gene matches: 9. This CDR3 is 16 amino acids long. The CDR3 protein is CASSADGTSGAREQFF. As DNA, the CDR3 is TGTGCCAGCAGCGCTGACGGGACTAGCGGGGCACGTGAGCAGTTCTTC.

The chain employs TRBV5-1 and TRBJ1-2; no clear D. Germline assignment: CDR1 SGHRS and CDR2 YFSETQ. V was pared by 6 bases and J by 2 bases, with 20 bases between. CDR3 length: 16 amino acids. This chain's CDR3 is CASTPGYGDSNYGYTF. The CDR3 region has the DNA TGCGCCAGCACCCCCGGATATGGCGACTCAAACTATGGCTACACCTTC.

The CDR3 sequence is CASSLRRQGATYEQYF. The CDR3 bases are TGTGCCAGCAGCCTACGACGACAGGGGGCAACCTACGAGCAGTACTTC. V is TRBV7-9 and J is TRBJ2-7, with 10 bases that match TRBD1. V shed 5 bases and J 2 bases; nucleotides not matched to a gene: 9. The CDR3 sequence is 16 residues long. Germline V gene data show CDR1 as SEHNR and CDR2 as FQNEAQ (reference sequence).

The chain uses TRBV12-3 or TRBV12-4 and TRBJ2-1; D is perhaps TRBD2 (6 bases). Trimming shortened V by 8 bases and J by 7 bases, and 15 bases separated the two germline ends. The CDR3 consists of 13 residues. The CDR3 region is CASDAGGINEQFF. In DNA, the CDR3 is TGTGCCAGCGATGCCGGGGGAATAAATGAGCAGTTCTTC.

The chain employs TRBV6-4 and TRBJ2-2; D perhaps matches TRBD2 (6 bases). V lost 4 bases to trimming and J lost 3 bases, with 6 bases between them. Germline CDR1 MRHNA, CDR2 SNTAGT. The CDR3 is made up of 13 amino acids. The CDR3 DNA reads TGTGCCAGCAGTGCGGGGGACACCGGGGAGCTGTTTTTT. Its protein is CASSAGDTGELFF.

This CDR3 reads CAIQIRGGGSSEQFF. CDR3 in DNA: TGTGCCATCCAGATACGAGGTGGCGGTTCGAGTGAGCAGTTCTTC. The genes are TRBV28 and TRBJ2-1; D gene ambiguous. CDR1 is MDHEN, CDR2 SYDVKM, per germline. This CDR3 has 15 residues. V was clipped by 10 bases and J by 9 bases, with 25 bases between them.

The chain carries TRBV20-1 and TRBJ2-7, with 7 bases that match TRBD1. V lost 3 bases to trimming and J lost 4 bases; unmatched junction nucleotides: 18. Germline V gene sequence: CDR1 DFQATT, CDR2 SNEGSKA (reference sequence). The CDR3 is 17 amino acids. CDR3 bases: TGCAGTGCTAGTTTGGTACCGGGACAGAAGGTTATGTACGAGCAGTACTTC. Its protein is CSASLVPGQKVMYEQYF.

The gene calls are TRBV21-1 and TRBJ1-5; TRBD1 is the table's D call and was not checked against the DNA. TRBV21-1 is reported as a pseudogene. The CDR3 runs to 17 residues. CDR3 residues: CASSTPGQGASNQPQHF. Written as DNA, the CDR3 is TGTGCCAGCAGCACACCCGGACAGGGGGCGAGCAATCAGCCCCAGCATTTT.

This clone occurred once. The V and J genes are TRBV7-6 and TRBJ2-7, with 10 bases lining up with TRBD1. J lost 6 bases, V lost 4 bases, and 12 bases had no gene match. The CDR3 is made up of 16 amino acids. Germline V gene lookup returns CDR1 SGHVS and CDR2 FNYEAQ. The DNA for the CDR3 is TGTGCCAGCAGCTGGCAAGGGGCGGACAGGGGGGGCGAGCAGTACTTC. Translating it yields CASSWQGADRGGEQYF.

The chain is built from TRBV6-5 and TRBJ2-5; 15 bases line up with TRBD2. The V segment lost 2 bases and the J segment 4 bases; nucleotides outside the gene matches: 2. From germline, CDR1 is MNHEY and CDR2 SVGAGI. The CDR3 is 16 residues long. CDR3 coding DNA: TGTGCCAGCAGTTACGGGACTAGCGGGGGGTCAGAGACCCAGTACTTC. Amino acid sequence: CASSYGTSGGSETQYF.

The V gene is TRBV10-3, the J gene TRBJ1-5; the D is unclear. This CDR3 region has 13 residues. V lost 0 bases and J lost 7, with 7 bases in between. Germline V gene sequence: CDR1 ENHRY, CDR2 SYGVKD. DNA of the CDR3: TGTGCCATCAGTGAGTCTGGCGGGCAGCCCCAGCATTTT. This gives the protein CAISESGGQPQHF.

The genes are TRBV9 and TRBJ2-2; 8 bases match TRBD2. V shed 0 bases and J 6 bases; nucleotides not matched to a gene: 1. The CDR3 contains 14 residues. The germline V gene encodes CDR1 SGDLS and CDR2 YYNGEE. The CDR3 sequence is CASSVGAGAGELFF. The DNA of the CDR3 is TGTGCCAGCAGCGTAGGAGCGGGGGCCGGGGAGCTGTTTTTT.

J is TRBJ1-2 and V is TRBV24-1, with 8 nucleotides matching TRBD1. This CDR3 region has 14 residues. Trimming cost V 6 bases and J 0 bases; bases outside gene matches: 2. The germline V gene encodes CDR1 KGHDR and CDR2 SFDVKD. In DNA form, the CDR3 reads TGTGCCACCAGTCCACAGGGGGCTAACTATGGCTACACCTTC. Translation gives CATSPQGANYGYTF.

The chain has TRBV9 and TRBJ2-6, with TRBD1 matching 10 bases. Trimming removed 2 bases from V and 3 bases from J; junction bases left unmatched: 5. There are 17 residues in the CDR3. The germline gives CDR1 SGDLS, CDR2 YYNGEE. The CDR3 DNA is TGTGCCAGCAGCGTCCGACAGGGGGCAGGTGGGGCCAACGTCCTGACTTTC. Translating gives CASSVRQGAGGANVLTF.

The V gene is TRBV2, the J gene TRBJ2-7; perhaps TRBD2 as D (5 bases). The V gene lost 8 bases and the J gene lost 1 base, with 12 bases spanning the gap. Germline V CDR1 and CDR2: SNHLY, FYNNEI. The CDR3 sequence is 13 residues long. CDR3 DNA sequence: TGTGCCAGCGAAACGGGGTCTTCCTACGAGCAGTACTTC. It encodes CASETGSSYEQYF.

This clone was seen a single time. This chain connects TRBV28 to TRBJ1-6; D uncertain. Germline CDR1 reads MDHEN; CDR2 reads SYDVKM. The CDR3 spans 14 residues. V was pared by 7 bases and J by 9 bases, with 16 bases between. CDR3 sequence (DNA): TGTGCCAGCACCCCCCCCGCGGTCCTTTCACCCCTCCACTTT. Protein: CASTPPAVLSPLHF.

The V and J genes are TRBV6-1 and TRBJ1-4, with 8 bases identical to TRBD1. CDR3 length: 15 residues. Germline trimming cut 3 bases from V and 8 bases from J; bases unmatched to any gene: 8. Per the germline V gene, CDR1 is MNHNS and CDR2 is SASEGT. In DNA, the CDR3 is TGTGCCAGCAGTGAGTCAGGGGGCAAATGGGAAAAACTGTTTTTT. This encodes CASSESGGKWEKLFF.

The chain recombines TRBV6-5 with TRBJ2-1, with 7 bases lining up with TRBD2. Germline assignment: CDR1 MNHEY and CDR2 SVGAGI. V lost 8 bases, J lost 4 bases, and 11 bases stayed unmatched. The CDR3 runs 15 residues. Here the CDR3 DNA reads TGTGCCAGCTCACCGGGGCGGGGGAGTTACAATGAGCAGTTCTTC. Translation: CASSPGRGSYNEQFF.

The chain recombines TRBV28 with TRBJ1-2; D gene unclear. CDR3 length equals 12 residues. From germline, CDR1 is MDHEN and CDR2 SYDVKM. Trimming pared 2 bases from V and 8 bases from J, leaving 9 bases between. The CDR3 protein is CASSLRGSGYTF. The CDR3 DNA is TGTGCCAGCAGTTTAAGAGGGTCAGGCTACACCTTC.

V is TRBV6-6 and J is TRBJ2-7; 7 bases are shared with TRBD1. The trim removed 8 bases at V and 4 bases at J, leaving 8 bases unmatched. Germline values: CDR1 MNHNY, CDR2 SVGAGI (reference sequence). This CDR3 region has 13 residues. CDR3 sequence (DNA): TGTGCCAGCTATCCAGGGGGAATTTACGAGCAGTACTTC. It specifies CASYPGGIYEQYF.

This chain uses TRBV6-2 or TRBV6-3 with TRBJ2-1, with 7 bases lining up with TRBD2. Germline V CDR1 and CDR2: MNHEY, SVGEGT. V was clipped by 4 bases and J by 9 bases; unmatched bases: 9. The CDR3 contains 14 residues. CDR3 sequence (DNA): TGTGCCAGCAGTTGGGACGTTCCGGGGGGTGAGCAGTTCTTC. Its translation: CASSWDVPGGEQFF.

The chain recombines TRBV6-5 with TRBJ1-5; D is possibly TRBD1 (5 bases). The CDR3 is 14 amino acids. Per the germline V gene, CDR1 is MNHEY and CDR2 is SVGAGI. The V gene lost 2 bases and the J gene lost 6 bases, with 11 bases spanning the gap. CDR3 coding DNA: TGTGCCAGCAGTTACAGGCAGGGCTCTCAGCCCCAGCATTTT. Protein product: CASSYRQGSQPQHF.

This clone was seen just once. The rearrangement joins TRBV6-4 to TRBJ2-1; perhaps TRBD2 as D (5 bases). The germline V and J ends were trimmed by 3 bases and 9 bases, with 15 bases remaining between them. Germline CDR1 and CDR2: MRHNA and SNTAGT. The CDR3 is 14 amino acids. The CDR3 DNA is TGTGCCAGCAGTGATGGCGGGCCTACCTCTGAGCAGTTCTTC. Its translation: CASSDGGPTSEQFF.

The J gene is TRBJ2-7, the V gene TRBV12-5; tentatively, D is TRBD2 (5 bases). CDR1 and CDR2 from the germline V gene are LGHNT and FRNRAP. This CDR3 has 12 amino acids. As DNA, the CDR3 is TGTCTCGGGGTCGGATTATATCACGAGCAGTACTTC. Its protein is CLGVGLYHEQYF.

The V call is TRBV5-3, the J call TRBJ2-7; the match to TRBD1 covers 8 bases. TRBV5-3 is an open reading frame, and its role is uncertain. This CDR3 comprises 13 residues. V was pared by 5 bases and J by 6 bases, with 7 bases of the junction left unmatched. The CDR3 nucleotides are TGTGCCAGAAGGCCCGGACAGGGCTGCGAGCAGTACTTC. This translates into CARRPGQGCEQYF.

The chain carries TRBV27 and TRBJ2-1; 11 bases align to TRBD2. Germline assignment: CDR1 MNHEY and CDR2 SMNVEV (reference sequence). This CDR3 contains 16 residues. Unmatched junction bases numbered 0, after V lost 2 bases and J lost 0 bases. The CDR3 sequence is CASSLGTSGSYNEQFF. CDR3 DNA: TGTGCCAGCAGTTTAGGGACTAGCGGCTCCTACAATGAGCAGTTCTTC.

This clone has only one observation. The J gene is TRBJ1-3, the V gene TRBV12-3 or TRBV12-4, with TRBD1 as a possible D gene (6 bases). V gave up 3 bases and J gave up 7 bases, with 10 bases separating them. CDR3 length: 13 residues. The CDR3 is CASSFRQGNTIYF. The DNA for the CDR3 is TGTGCCAGCAGTTTTCGTCAGGGGAACACCATATATTTT.

The V and J genes are TRBV6-5 and TRBJ1-1; possibly TRBD1 for D (6 bases). The CDR3 spans 13 residues. V lost 5 bases, J lost 5 bases, and 12 bases lay in between. Germline-derived CDR1 and CDR2 are MNHEY and SVGAGI. The CDR3 sequence: CASSPQGTTEAFF. CDR3 DNA: TGTGCCAGCAGTCCCCAGGGGACGACTGAAGCTTTCTTT.